This T cell receptor (beta chain) was recovered during a study of cytomegalovirus exposure and HLA in healthy donors. The V end was cut by 3 bases, the J end by 7 bases, with 6 bases between. The CDR3 has 11 amino acids. CDR1 MDHEN and CDR2 SYDVKM come from the germline V gene. 13 Jbeta primers and 60 Vbeta primers were used for the PCR. Repertoires were generated with immunoSEQ multiplex PCR, while TCRdb's copy carries only in-frame clones and drops some. This sample has some 120,000 clones; over 75% occur once, and the top ten carry 5.3%. The rearrangement joins TRBV28 to TRBJ1-1; D remains unclear. This clonotype originated in a young man in good health and CMV-seronegative. Sequencing was carried out using PBMCs. The CDR3 sequence is CASSFADEAFF. The CDR3 DNA sequence: TGTGCCAGCAGTTTCGCGGATGAAGCTTTCTTT.